The 32 T cell receptor beta chains given below trace back to one sample, sequenced in a study of blood T cell repertoires in COVID-19. Measured with immunoSEQ multiplex PCR; TCRdb has only the in-frame clones, and not every one. The sample consists of hundreds of thousands of clones, around 88% of them appearing once. Sequencing was done on a sample of peripheral blood. Receptor source: a woman in her twenties or thirties with COVID-19, enrolled during active disease.

This rearrangement joins TRBV6-5 to TRBJ2-1, with TRBD2 matching 8 bases. Germline CDR1 is MNHEY and CDR2 is SVGAGI. CDR3 length: 15 residues. The V gene end was trimmed by 6 bases and the J gene end by 4 bases; junction bases not matched to a gene: 8. CDR3 residues: CASSLSGDRYNEQFF. The DNA for the CDR3 is TGTGCCAGCAGCCTTAGCGGGGATAGGTACAATGAGCAGTTCTTC.

The chain carries TRBV27 and TRBJ1-5; D remains ambiguous. Trimming cost V 2 bases and J 4 bases, with 9 bases left between them. Per the germline V gene, CDR1 is MNHEY and CDR2 is SMNVEV (reference sequence). The CDR3 is 14 residues long. CDR3 nucleotide sequence: TGTGCCAGCAGTTTAAGACACTTAAATCAGCCCCAGCATTTT. Translation: CASSLRHLNQPQHF.

CDR3 amino acids: CASSLTGTSRSTF. CDR3 sequence (DNA): TGTGCCAGCAGCTTAACAGGGACCTCGAGAAGCACCTTC. The J gene is TRBJ1-2, the V gene TRBV11-3, with D perhaps matching TRBD1 (6 bases). The CDR3 contains 13 residues. The V end lost 2 bases, the J end lost 13 bases, and 17 bases lay between the germline ends. CDR1 SGHNT and CDR2 YENEEA come from the germline V gene.

This chain connects TRBV28 to TRBJ2-7, with 7 bases lining up with TRBD1. This CDR3 is 14 amino acids long. The V and J ends lost 4 bases and 0 bases, in that order; junction bases with no gene match: 3. In germline, CDR1 is MDHEN, CDR2 SYDVKM. CDR3 bases: TGTGCCAGCAGTTCCGGGACAGCCTCCTACGAGCAGTACGTC. Amino acid sequence: CASSSGTASYEQYV.

CDR3 sequence: CATSRVPGLLLTDTQYF. The CDR3 region has the DNA TGTGCCACCAGCAGGGTCCCGGGACTCCTACTCACAGATACGCAGTATTTT. This chain connects TRBV15 to TRBJ2-3; D may be TRBD2 (6 bases). V lost 3 bases, J lost 2 bases, and 18 bases lay in between. CDR3 length: 17 residues. CDR1 LNHNV and CDR2 YYDKDF come from the germline V gene (reference sequence).

This sequence joins TRBV15 and TRBJ1-3; the match to TRBD1 covers 8 bases. Losses at the gene ends were 0 bases for V and 3 bases for J; bases not matched to a gene: 7. Per germline, CDR1 LNHNV and CDR2 YYDKDF (reference sequence). The CDR3 loop spans 17 amino acids. The CDR3 spells CATSRDTGGMFGNTIYF. CDR3 nucleotides: TGTGCCACCAGCAGAGATACAGGGGGGATGTTTGGAAACACCATATATTTT.

The chain combines TRBV6-1 with TRBJ2-7, with 9 bases identical to TRBD2. Germline loops: CDR1 MNHNS, CDR2 SASEGT. The junction had 13 bases not matched to a gene; V was cut back by 2 bases and J by 5 bases. This CDR3 has 17 residues. CDR3 in DNA: TGTGCCAGCAGTGAATGGGACTTTAGCGGGAGCTTAAACGAGCAGTACGTC. This sequence encodes CASSEWDFSGSLNEQYV.

The V call is TRBV14, the J call TRBJ2-2; 14 nucleotides line up with TRBD2. The junction had 5 bases not matched to a gene; V was cut back by 4 bases and J by 4 bases. The CDR3 is 17 residues long. Germline CDR1 and CDR2: SGHDN and FVKESK. Here the CDR3 reads CASSRLAGGPTTGELFF. As DNA, the CDR3 is TGTGCCAGCAGCCGACTAGCGGGAGGGCCGACCACCGGGGAGCTGTTTTTT.

This chain joins TRBV3-1 (or the pseudogene TRBV3-2) and TRBJ2-1, with 8 nucleotides matching TRBD2. This CDR3 contains 21 residues. Looked up from germline, CDR1 is LGHDT and CDR2 is YNNKEL (reference sequence). The trim removed 0 bases at V and 4 bases at J, leaving 20 bases unmatched. CDR3 sequence reads: CASSQDPVLERERGTYNEQFF. Here the CDR3 DNA reads TGTGCCAGCAGCCAAGACCCGGTACTTGAGCGGGAGAGAGGCACTTACAATGAGCAGTTCTTC.

This rearrangement joins TRBV28 to TRBJ2-7, with 7 bases that match TRBD1. The CDR3 contains 15 residues. In germline, CDR1 is MDHEN, CDR2 SYDVKM. With 5 bases clipped from V and 0 bases from J, the junction kept 7 bases outside the gene matches. For the CDR3, the DNA is TGTGCCAGCAGTATGGGACAGTCGGGCTCCTACGAGCAGTACGTC. Protein sequence: CASSMGQSGSYEQYV.

This rearrangement joins TRBV19 to TRBJ1-1; 10 bases map to TRBD1. This CDR3 has 13 residues. V shed 8 bases, J shed 6 bases, and the junction held 6 bases outside the gene matches. The germline CDR1 and CDR2 sequences are LNHDA and SQIVND (reference sequence). The DNA of the CDR3 is TGTGCCAGTCGCCGGGACAGGGGCTCTGAAGCTTTCTTT. This translates into CASRRDRGSEAFF.

The CDR3 loop is CATSRDGRGQVHQPQHF. CDR3 DNA: TGTGCCACCAGCAGAGATGGGCGAGGACAGGTTCATCAGCCCCAGCATTTT. This chain uses TRBV15 with TRBJ1-5; 7 nucleotides align to TRBD1. The germline CDR1 and CDR2 sequences are LNHNV and YYDKDF (reference sequence). CDR3 length equals 17 residues. The J segment lost 5 bases and the V segment lost 0 bases, leaving 10 bases of the junction unmatched.

This clone was detected only once. V gene TRBV12-3 or TRBV12-4 combines with J gene TRBJ1-5; a weak D match, TRBD1 (6 bases). This CDR3 is 13 amino acids long. The V end was cut by 4 bases, the J end by 9 bases, with 13 bases between. As DNA, the CDR3 is TGTGCCAGCAGTTCACAAAGGGGGGGGCCCCAGCATTTT. Amino acids: CASSSQRGGPQHF.

V and J are TRBV6-5 and TRBJ2-5; D ambiguous. This CDR3 region has 13 residues. The germline CDR1 and CDR2 sequences are MNHEY and SVGAGI. The V end was cut by 3 bases, the J end by 2 bases, with 7 bases between. The DNA for the CDR3 is TGTGCCAGCAGTTATGGCAGTCAAGAGACCCAGTACTTC. This gives the protein CASSYGSQETQYF.

V usage is TRBV5-1 and J usage is TRBJ1-1; TRBD1 agrees at 9 bases. CDR3 length: 16 residues. CDR1 is SGHRS and CDR2 is YFSETQ in the germline V gene. The trim removed 3 bases at V and 2 bases at J, leaving 8 bases unmatched. The CDR3 region has the DNA TGCGCCAGCAGCTCACAGGGGGCGCGAAGTAACACTGAAGCTTTCTTT. Its translation: CASSSQGARSNTEAFF.

This chain joins TRBV28 and TRBJ2-3, with 10 bases matching TRBD2. The ends lost 5 bases at V and 1 base at J; junction bases unmatched: 21. From germline, CDR1 is MDHEN and CDR2 SYDVKM. The CDR3 totals 21 residues. The CDR3 sequence is CASSTSLPGLASYFGTDTQYF. As DNA, the CDR3 is TGTGCCAGCAGTACCTCTCTCCCGGGACTAGCGTCATACTTTGGCACAGATACGCAGTATTTT.

This chain uses TRBV3-1 (or the pseudogene TRBV3-2) with TRBJ1-6, with unresolved D. Germline lookup yields CDR1 LGHDT and CDR2 YNNKEL (reference sequence). The CDR3 contains 16 residues. Trimming cost V 1 base and J 9 bases, with 16 bases left between them. The CDR3: CASSQGARPRGSPLHF. In nucleotides, the CDR3 is TGTGCCAGCAGCCAAGGCGCGCGGCCCCGGGGTTCACCCCTCCACTTT.

The chain couples TRBV7-2 to TRBJ2-2, with a possible D match to TRBD1 (6 bases). Trimming pared 0 bases from V and 9 bases from J, leaving 14 bases between. The CDR3 covers 15 residues. CDR1 and CDR2 (germline): SGHTA, FQGNSA. CDR3 residues: CASSLAVVRGRELFF. The CDR3 DNA follows: TGTGCCAGCAGCTTAGCAGTAGTCAGGGGAAGGGAGCTGTTTTTT. The full variable domain, rest sourced from reference TRBV7-2 and TRBJ2-2, is GAGVSQSPSNKVTEKGKDVELRCDPISGHTALYWYRQSLGQGLEFLIYFQGNSAPDKSGLPSDRFSAERTGGSVSTLTIQRTQQEDSAVYLCASSLAVVRGRELFFGEGSRLTVL.

This chain connects TRBV18 to TRBJ2-1; 10 positions match TRBD2. With 5 bases clipped from V and 8 bases from J, the junction kept 12 bases outside the gene matches. This CDR3 comprises 16 residues. Germline lookup yields CDR1 KGHSH and CDR2 LQKENI. CDR3 amino acids: CASSRRAGLAPDEQFF. The CDR3 region has the DNA TGTGCCAGCTCAAGAAGGGCGGGACTAGCGCCCGATGAGCAGTTCTTC.

This clone was seen once. This rearrangement joins TRBV9 to TRBJ2-1; 15 bases align to TRBD2. Looked up from germline, CDR1 is SGDLS and CDR2 is YYNGEE. The junction had 6 bases not matched to a gene; V was cut back by 0 bases and J by 8 bases. CDR3 length: 17 residues. CDR3 DNA sequence: TGTGCCAGCAGCGTAGGCGCGGGACTAGCGGGAGGATATGAGCAGTTCTTC. It yields the protein CASSVGAGLAGGYEQFF.

V and J are TRBV7-2 and TRBJ1-3, with TRBD1 identical over 8 bases. The CDR3 is 16 residues long. Germline trimming cut 4 bases from V and 8 bases from J; bases unmatched to any gene: 13. CDR1 and CDR2 from the germline V gene are SGHTA and FQGNSA. This CDR3 reads CASSSPRTGRGDTIYF. For the CDR3, the DNA is TGTGCCAGCAGCTCCCCTCGGACAGGGAGAGGAGACACCATATATTTT.

The V gene is TRBV5-1, the J gene TRBJ2-5, with TRBD2 identical over 9 bases. Germline V gives CDR1 SGHRS, CDR2 YFSETQ. The CDR3 has 17 residues. With V trimmed by 3 bases and J by 5 bases, 14 bases remained unmatched. CDR3 amino acids: CASSSTNTSGRKETQYF. The CDR3 DNA sequence: TGCGCCAGCAGCTCTACAAATACTAGCGGGCGGAAGGAGACCCAGTACTTC.

This sequence joins TRBV10-3 and TRBJ1-2, with 10 bases aligning to TRBD1. The length of the CDR3 is 14 residues. Losses at the gene ends were 7 bases for V and 6 bases for J; bases not matched to a gene: 8. Germline V gene data show CDR1 as ENHRY and CDR2 as SYGVKD. The CDR3 DNA follows: TGTGCCATCACCGACAGGGGGCGGCCGGATGGCTACACCTTC. Translated, it gives CAITDRGRPDGYTF.

This rearrangement joins TRBV10-3 to TRBJ2-1; 9 bases agree with TRBD2. Germline V gene data show CDR1 as ENHRY and CDR2 as SYGVKD. J was trimmed by 1 base and V by 7 bases; bases with no gene match: 8. CDR3 size: 16 residues. CDR3 nucleotides: TGTGCCATCAACTCGGCTAGCGGGGCTTCCTACAATGAGCAGTTCTTC. Its translation is CAINSASGASYNEQFF.

The chain employs TRBV6-7 and TRBJ1-4; TRBD1 might be the D (5 bases). TRBV6-7 is sorted into the ORF group, with uncertain function. V lost 2 bases, J lost 0 bases, and 16 bases lay in between. The CDR3 consists of 18 residues. The CDR3 spells CASSYRRAGWATNEKLFF. CDR3 nucleotide sequence: TGTGCCAGCAGTTACCGGAGAGCAGGGTGGGCAACTAATGAAAAACTGTTTTTT.

The V call is TRBV19, the J call TRBJ2-1, with 7 positions matching TRBD1. Germline-derived CDR1 and CDR2 are LNHDA and SQIVND (reference sequence). The trim removed 6 bases at V and 9 bases at J, leaving 11 bases unmatched. This CDR3 has 14 amino acids. CDR3 nucleotides: TGTGCCAGTAGCCGGACTGACAGGGTTCTTGAGCAGTTCTTC. Translating gives CASSRTDRVLEQFF.

The CDR3 here is CASRGSREDGYTF. CDR3 nucleotide sequence: TGTGCCAGCAGGGGATCCAGGGAGGATGGCTACACCTTC. The chain is built from TRBV6-5 and TRBJ1-2; maybe TRBD1 (5 bases). This CDR3 region has 13 residues. Trimming removed 6 bases from V and 6 bases from J, with 14 bases in between. Germline values: CDR1 MNHEY, CDR2 SVGAGI.

The chain employs TRBV9 and TRBJ2-1; TRBD1 aligns across 7 bases. This CDR3 has 18 amino acids. Germline V gene lookup returns CDR1 SGDLS and CDR2 YYNGEE. Trimming removed 0 bases from V and 5 bases from J; junction bases left unmatched: 14. This CDR3 is CASSVAAWTGETNNEQFF. CDR3 nucleotide sequence: TGTGCCAGCAGCGTAGCAGCTTGGACAGGAGAAACGAACAATGAGCAGTTCTTC.

The J gene is TRBJ2-7, the V gene TRBV7-6, with TRBD1 identical over 7 bases. The V gene end was trimmed by 1 base and the J gene end by 1 base; junction bases not matched to a gene: 7. The CDR3 has 16 amino acids. Germline values: CDR1 SGHVS, CDR2 FNYEAQ. This CDR3 reads CASSLEGTANSYEQYF. The CDR3 DNA sequence: TGTGCCAGCAGCTTAGAGGGGACAGCAAATTCCTACGAGCAGTACTTC.

About this clone: At one of its ends the junction is not consistent with the germline gene, which may arise from a read error. The chain couples TRBV7-7 to TRBJ2-3; 8 nucleotides line up with TRBD2. This CDR3 has 15 residues. Germline V CDR1 and CDR2: SSHAT, FNYEAQ (reference sequence). The CDR3 protein is CASSLAAGVGDTQYF. The CDR3 region has the DNA TGTGCTAGCAGCTTAGCAGCGGGAGTCGGAGATACGCAGTATTTT.

This sequence joins TRBV3-1 (or the pseudogene TRBV3-2) and TRBJ2-6; D gene uncertain. The V end was cut by 2 bases, the J end by 1 base, with 12 bases between. CDR3 size: 17 residues. Germline-derived CDR1 and CDR2 are LGHDT and YNNKEL (reference sequence). CDR3 amino acids: CASSQIRVGSGANVLTF. CDR3 coding DNA: TGTGCCAGCAGCCAAATTCGGGTGGGTTCTGGGGCCAACGTCCTGACTTTC.

J is TRBJ1-6 and V is TRBV4-3; 8 bases agree with TRBD1. V shed 0 bases, J shed 7 bases, and the junction held 2 bases outside the gene matches. The CDR3 runs 15 residues. The germline CDR1 and CDR2 sequences are LGHNA and YSLEER. As DNA, the CDR3 is TGCGCCAGCAGCCAAGATCAGGGGGCGAATTCACCCCTCCACTTT. It specifies CASSQDQGANSPLHF.